The 29 T cell receptor beta chains reported below all come from one sample, sequenced in a study of shared clonotypes between healthy human individuals. TCRdb keeps only in-frame clones here, not all; method: immunoSEQ multiplex PCR. Here the sample spans approximately 95,000 clones, around two thirds being singletons. Sequencing input: memory CD8+ T cells sorted from blood. Sample subset: CD45RO+ cells pooled with CCR7-negative TemRA cells. These receptors were taken from a man aged 25-45 years in good health.

The CDR3 sequence is CASSERDIPGEQETQYF. The CDR3 DNA sequence: TGTGCCAGCAGTGAGCGTGACATCCCGGGTGAACAAGAGACCCAGTACTTC. The genes are TRBV6-1 and TRBJ2-5, with no clear D. This CDR3 comprises 17 residues. Trimming cost V 3 bases and J 2 bases, with 19 bases left between them. Germline V gene sequence: CDR1 MNHNS, CDR2 SASEGT.

The rearrangement links TRBV19 to TRBJ2-3, with D perhaps TRBD1 or TRBD2 (5 bases each). This CDR3 comprises 18 residues. Germline CDR1 and CDR2: LNHDA and SQIVND (reference sequence). Deletions cut 3 bases from V and 3 bases from J, with 22 bases between. The CDR3 coding sequence is TGTGCCAGTAGTATGTTTCTGGGACCGCTCGAGGGGACAGATACGCAGTATTTT. Amino acids: CASSMFLGPLEGTDTQYF.

J is TRBJ2-1 and V is TRBV19; tentative D call: TRBD1 (6 bases). The CDR3 runs 16 residues. From germline, CDR1 is LNHDA and CDR2 SQIVND (reference sequence). V gave up 2 bases and J gave up 6 bases, with 17 bases separating them. The DNA for the CDR3 is TGTGCCAGTAGTATAACCCCCGCAGGGGTGGGCAATGAGCAGTTCTTC. The encoded protein is CASSITPAGVGNEQFF.

The chain joins TRBV6-1 to TRBJ2-5; 11 positions match TRBD1. The CDR3 extends over 14 amino acids. The trim removed 8 bases at V and 4 bases at J, leaving 6 bases unmatched. Germline V CDR1 and CDR2: MNHNS, SASEGT. CDR3 loop: CASGGTGGVETQYF. DNA of the CDR3: TGTGCCAGCGGCGGGACAGGGGGAGTAGAGACCCAGTACTTC.

The CDR3 protein is CASSPGSRNEQFF. CDR3 DNA sequence: TGTGCCAGCAGCCCAGGGTCCCGCAATGAGCAGTTCTTC. This rearrangement joins TRBV28 to TRBJ2-1; the D gene is possibly TRBD1 (5 bases). The CDR3 length is 13 residues. V lost 6 bases and J 6 bases, leaving 12 bases between the germline ends. The germline gives CDR1 MDHEN, CDR2 SYDVKM.

The J gene is TRBJ1-5, the V gene TRBV28; 7 bases agree with TRBD1. The germline gives CDR1 MDHEN, CDR2 SYDVKM. V lost 5 bases and J lost 9; bases outside the gene matches: 10. The CDR3 contains 14 residues. CDR3 in DNA: TGTGCCAGCAGTCCGGGACAGTACTCTTTGCCCCAGCATTTT. As protein: CASSPGQYSLPQHF.

This sequence joins TRBV2 and TRBJ2-7; TRBD2 is a possible D gene (5 bases). The CDR3 covers 14 residues. V lost 4 bases, J lost 0 bases, and 10 bases lay in between. Per the germline V gene, CDR1 is SNHLY and CDR2 is FYNNEI. The CDR3 coding sequence is TGTGCCAGCAGTGTTGGCGGGTACTCCTACGAGCAGTACTTC. Translation: CASSVGGYSYEQYF.

The V call is TRBV27, the J call TRBJ2-1; 10 bases agree with TRBD2. Germline V gene data show CDR1 as MNHEY and CDR2 as SMNVEV (reference sequence). Trimming cost V 2 bases and J 6 bases; bases outside gene matches: 7. There are 16 residues in the CDR3. CDR3 coding DNA: TGTGCCAGCAGTTTAGGGTTGGCTAGCGGGAGCAATGAGCAGTTCTTC. This codes for CASSLGLASGSNEQFF.

As concerns this clone: This may be a read error: a much more frequent sequence differs by one nucleotide. The chain recombines TRBV6-4 with TRBJ2-3; D unclear. Trimming shortened V by 8 bases and J by 2 bases, and 14 bases separated the two germline ends. CDR1 MRHNA and CDR2 SNTAGT come from the germline V gene. CDR3 size: 14 residues. The CDR3 protein is CASGGDNPTDTQYF. CDR3 bases: TGTGCCAGCGGTGGGGATAATCCCACAGATACGCAGTATTTT.

There are a few counts of this clone. J is TRBJ2-1 and V is TRBV7-9, with D perhaps matching TRBD2 (5 bases). Germline loops: CDR1 SEHNR, CDR2 FQNEAQ (reference sequence). The CDR3 is 15 amino acids. The germline V and J ends were trimmed by 5 bases and 0 bases, with 11 bases remaining between them. The CDR3 sequence is CASSTTRNSYNEQFF. CDR3 bases: TGTGCCAGCAGCACAACTAGGAACTCCTACAATGAGCAGTTCTTC. The full variable domain, its missing parts supplied by reference TRBV7-9 and TRBJ2-1, is DTGVSQNPRHKITKRGQNVTFRCDPISEHNRLYWYRQTLGQGPEFLTYFQNEAQLEKSRLLSDRFSAERPKGSFSTLEIQRTEQGDSAMYLCASSTTRNSYNEQFFGPGTRLTVL.

Worth noting for this clone: A far larger clone lies a single base away; this is likely a read error. The sample carries other DNA sequences with the same CDR3. The genes are TRBV11-2 and TRBJ2-7; 8 positions match TRBD1. Germline values: CDR1 SGHAT, CDR2 FQNNGV. The CDR3 is 17 amino acids. The CDR3 region has the DNA TGTGCCAGCAGCTCCCCGATTCCGACAGGGGATCTCAACGAACAGTACTTC. This sequence encodes CASSSPIPTGDLNEQYF.

CDR3 protein: CASSLFTGSGELFF. The CDR3 region has the DNA TGTGCCAGCAGTTTATTTACAGGGTCCGGGGAGCTGTTTTTT. V and J are TRBV28 and TRBJ2-2; a possible D gene is TRBD1 (6 bases). The germline V and J ends were trimmed by 1 base and 6 bases, with 9 bases remaining between them. Germline V gives CDR1 MDHEN, CDR2 SYDVKM. The CDR3 has 14 amino acids.

The V call is TRBV7-9, the J call TRBJ1-5; D is perhaps TRBD1 (5 bases). V was pared by 3 bases and J by 3 bases, with 12 bases between. Germline CDR1 reads SEHNR; CDR2 reads FQNEAQ (reference sequence). This CDR3 comprises 15 residues. The CDR3 protein is CASSLGGRVNQPQHF. The CDR3 DNA sequence: TGTGCCAGCAGCTTGGGGGGTCGGGTCAATCAGCCCCAGCATTTT.

The chain combines TRBV5-6 with TRBJ2-3; a weak D match, TRBD2 (5 bases). V dropped 7 bases and J dropped 1 base, with 16 bases sitting between them. CDR3 length equals 15 residues. In germline, CDR1 is SGHDT, CDR2 YYEEEE. The CDR3 is CASWKWELRTDTQYF. Here the CDR3 DNA reads TGTGCCAGCTGGAAGTGGGAGCTTCGCACAGATACGCAGTATTTT.

This clone was detected many times. The chain combines TRBV11-2 with TRBJ1-3; 11 bases agree with TRBD1. The CDR3 spans 12 residues. CDR1 SGHAT and CDR2 FQNNGV come from the germline V gene. The CDR3 loop reads CADRGLGNTIYF. The CDR3 nucleotides are TGTGCGGACAGGGGGCTGGGAAACACCATATATTTT.

The V gene is TRBV19, the J gene TRBJ2-7; D unclear. From germline, CDR1 is LNHDA and CDR2 SQIVND (reference sequence). V shed 3 bases and J shed 2 bases, with 11 bases lying between them. The length of the CDR3 is 14 residues. The CDR3 here is CASSIAIEAYEQYF. DNA of the CDR3: TGTGCCAGTAGTATTGCAATTGAGGCCTACGAGCAGTACTTC.

The chain employs TRBV6-1 and TRBJ1-3; no clear D gene. The CDR3 has 13 residues. Germline-derived CDR1 and CDR2 are MNHNS and SASEGT. Trimming pared 6 bases from V and 2 bases from J, leaving 8 bases between. In DNA, the CDR3 is TGTGCCAGCAGACTAGAGACTGGAAACACCATATATTTT. Its translation is CASRLETGNTIYF.

The chain is built from TRBV5-4 and TRBJ2-3, with 11 bases identical to TRBD2. After removal of 2 bases from V and 0 bases from J, the junction contained 5 bases not matched to a gene. This CDR3 has 17 residues. The germline CDR1 and CDR2 sequences are SGHNT and YYREEE (reference sequence). In DNA, the CDR3 is TGTGCCAGCAGCTTCGGACTAGCGGGTTCTAGCACAGATACGCAGTATTTT. Translating it yields CASSFGLAGSSTDTQYF.

The chain joins TRBV19 to TRBJ2-7; TRBD2 matches at 7 bases. Germline values: CDR1 LNHDA, CDR2 SQIVND (reference sequence). The CDR3 has 16 residues. V shed 8 bases and J 2 bases; nucleotides not matched to a gene: 15. The CDR3 DNA follows: TGTGCCAGTTCCCCGGGTAGGGGAGGGCCGCCCTACGAGCAGTACTTC. Its protein is CASSPGRGGPPYEQYF.

This chain uses TRBV7-6 with TRBJ2-1, with 9 bases fitting TRBD1. The CDR3 runs 15 residues. Germline V lookup: CDR1 SGHVS, CDR2 FNYEAQ. V lost 5 bases to trimming and J lost 2 bases; unmatched junction nucleotides: 4. The CDR3 loop is CASSQDRGTYNEQFF. The DNA of the CDR3 is TGTGCCAGCAGCCAAGACAGGGGGACCTACAATGAGCAGTTCTTC. The complete variable domain, with remaining parts taken from reference TRBV7-6 and TRBJ2-1, reads GAGVSQSPRYKVTKRGQDVALRCDPISGHVSLYWYRQALGQGPEFLTYFNYEAQQDKSGLPNDRFSAERPEGSISTLTIQRTEQRDSAMYRCASSQDRGTYNEQFFGPGTRLTVL.

The V call is TRBV10-3, the J call TRBJ2-6; 9 nucleotides line up with TRBD1. This CDR3 is 16 amino acids long. Losses at the gene ends were 8 bases for V and 0 bases for J; bases not matched to a gene: 5. CDR1 is ENHRY, CDR2 SYGVKD, per germline. The DNA of the CDR3 is TGTGCCATCGGGGGACAGGGACCCTCTGGGGCCAACGTCCTGACTTTC. Translation: CAIGGQGPSGANVLTF.

In regard to this clone: A far larger clone is only one base removed, so a read error is likely. This sample also contains other DNA sequences that code for the same CDR3. The chain links TRBV6-5 to TRBJ2-5; a possible D gene is TRBD2 (5 bases). The CDR3 has 15 residues. Germline CDR1 MNHEY, CDR2 SVGAGI. Between the trimmed V and J ends, which lost 7 bases and 9 bases, there was a span of 24 bases. CDR3 in amino acids: CASKMMRDGVTAQYF. The DNA for the CDR3 is TGTGCCAGCAAAATGATGAGGGATGGGGTCACGGCCCAGTACTTC.

The rearrangement links TRBV7-9 to TRBJ1-4, with 8 nucleotides matching TRBD1. Unmatched junction bases numbered 10, after V lost 2 bases and J lost 11 bases. The germline gives CDR1 SEHNR, CDR2 FQNEAQ (reference sequence). This CDR3 comprises 15 residues. In nucleotides, the CDR3 is TGTGCCAGCAGCTTACCCGGACAGGGAATTTGGAAACTGTTTTTT. Translated, it gives CASSLPGQGIWKLFF.

The gene calls are TRBV25-1 and TRBJ2-2, with 7 bases aligning to TRBD1. Germline V gene lookup returns CDR1 MGHDK and CDR2 SYGVNS. The CDR3 has 18 residues. V shed 4 bases and J 6 bases; nucleotides not matched to a gene: 17. The CDR3 loop is CASSAKVGPGGFAGELFF. Written as DNA, the CDR3 is TGTGCCAGCAGTGCAAAGGTCGGGCCAGGGGGTTTCGCCGGGGAGCTGTTTTTT.

This chain joins TRBV19 and TRBJ2-1, with 7 bases that match TRBD2. CDR1 is LNHDA and CDR2 is SQIVND in the germline V gene (reference sequence). The V gene end was trimmed by 6 bases and the J gene end by 4 bases; junction bases not matched to a gene: 12. The CDR3 consists of 16 residues. The CDR3 region is CASRPLSGVHYNEQFF. CDR3 nucleotide sequence: TGTGCCAGTAGGCCGTTGAGCGGGGTCCATTACAATGAGCAGTTCTTC. Based on the CDR3 plus reference TRBV19 and TRBJ2-1, the full variable domain is DGGITQSPKYLFRKEGQNVTLSCEQNLNHDAMYWYRQDPGQGLRLIYYSQIVNDFQKGDIAEGYSVSREKKESFPLTVTSAQKNPTAFYLCASRPLSGVHYNEQFFGPGTRLTVL.

The chain joins TRBV5-4 to TRBJ2-2; D not resolved. V was pared by 1 base and J by 1 base, with 2 bases between. The CDR3 has 13 residues. The germline CDR1 and CDR2 sequences are SGHNT and YYREEE (reference sequence). CDR3 amino acids: CASSLWNTGELFF. The DNA for the CDR3 is TGTGCCAGCAGCTTGTGGAACACCGGGGAGCTGTTTTTT. The whole variable domain, remainder taken from reference TRBV5-4 and TRBJ2-2, is ETGVTQSPTHLIKTRGQQVTLRCSSQSGHNTVSWYQQALGQGPQFIFQYYREEENGRGNFPPRFSGLQFPNYSSELNVNALELDDSALYLCASSLWNTGELFFGEGSRLTVL.

The J gene is TRBJ2-5, the V gene TRBV11-2; 7 positions match TRBD2. V lost 2 bases, J lost 10 bases, and 13 bases stayed unmatched. The CDR3 loop spans 15 amino acids. Germline V gene sequence: CDR1 SGHAT, CDR2 FQNNGV. CDR3 nucleotides: TGTGCCAGCAGCTTATTAGCGGGCGGGGAGCGGATCCAGTACTTC. Translation gives CASSLLAGGERIQYF.

To note about this clone: An end of the junction does not agree with germline; a read error may underlie this. The chain links TRBV28 to TRBJ1-2; D remains ambiguous. Per germline, CDR1 MDHEN and CDR2 SYDVKM. CDR3 length equals 12 residues. The DNA for the CDR3 is TGTGCCAGCAGTGTGACTAACGATGGCTACACCTTC. As protein: CASSVTNDGYTF.

The V and J genes are TRBV6-1 and TRBJ2-3, with 13 bases aligning to TRBD2. J gave up 4 bases and V 6 bases, and 4 bases lay outside the gene matches. This CDR3 comprises 15 residues. Germline CDR1 reads MNHNS; CDR2 reads SASEGT. CDR3 amino acids: CASRLAGGPPDTQYF. In nucleotides, the CDR3 is TGTGCCAGCAGACTAGCGGGAGGGCCCCCAGATACGCAGTATTTT.